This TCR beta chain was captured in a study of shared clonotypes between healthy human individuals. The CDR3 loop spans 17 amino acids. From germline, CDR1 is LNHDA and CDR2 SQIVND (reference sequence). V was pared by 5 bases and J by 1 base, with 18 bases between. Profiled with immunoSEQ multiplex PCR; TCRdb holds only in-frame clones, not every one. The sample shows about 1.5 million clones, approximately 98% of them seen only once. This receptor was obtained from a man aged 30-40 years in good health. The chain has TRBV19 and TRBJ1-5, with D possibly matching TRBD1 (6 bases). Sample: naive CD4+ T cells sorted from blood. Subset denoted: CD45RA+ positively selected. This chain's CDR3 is CASSPPILGASNQPQHF. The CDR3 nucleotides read TGTGCCAGTAGTCCCCCAATTTTGGGGGCGAGCAATCAGCCCCAGCATTTT.